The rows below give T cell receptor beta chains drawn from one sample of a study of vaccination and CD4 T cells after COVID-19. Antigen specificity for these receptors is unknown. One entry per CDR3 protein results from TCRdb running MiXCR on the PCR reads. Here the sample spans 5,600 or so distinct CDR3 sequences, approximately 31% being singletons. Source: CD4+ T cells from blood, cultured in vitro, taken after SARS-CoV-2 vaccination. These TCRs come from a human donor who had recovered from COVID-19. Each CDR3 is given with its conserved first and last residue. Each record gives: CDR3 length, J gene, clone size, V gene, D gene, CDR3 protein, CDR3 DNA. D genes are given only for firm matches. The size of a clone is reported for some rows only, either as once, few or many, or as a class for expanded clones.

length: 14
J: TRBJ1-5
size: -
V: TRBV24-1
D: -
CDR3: CATSGPEGSQPQHF
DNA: TGTGCCACCAGCGGCCCGGAGGGGTCGCAGCCCCAGCATTTT

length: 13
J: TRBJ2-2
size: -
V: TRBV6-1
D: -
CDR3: CASSLGNTGELFF
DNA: TGTGCCAGCAGTCTAGGGAACACCGGGGAGCTGTTTTTT

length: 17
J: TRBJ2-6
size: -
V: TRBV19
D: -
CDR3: CASSMSLGDSGANVLTF
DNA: TGTGCCAGTAGTATGAGTTTAGGGGACTCTGGGGCCAACGTCCTGACTTTC

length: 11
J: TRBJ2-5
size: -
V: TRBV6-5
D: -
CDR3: CASSYLETQYF
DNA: TGTGCCAGCAGTTACCTGGAGACCCAGTACTTC

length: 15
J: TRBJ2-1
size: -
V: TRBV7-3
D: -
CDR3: CATAPGLSSYNEQFF
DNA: TGTGCCACTGCCCCGGGATTGAGCTCCTACAATGAGCAGTTCTTC

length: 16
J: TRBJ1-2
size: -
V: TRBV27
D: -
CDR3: CASSLLLGGKNYGYTF
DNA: TGTGCCAGCAGTTTATTGCTGGGAGGGAAAAACTATGGCTACACCTTC

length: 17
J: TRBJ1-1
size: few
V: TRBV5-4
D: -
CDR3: CASSALLGGSMNTEAFF
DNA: TGTGCCAGCAGCGCCCTCCTCGGGGGCAGCATGAACACTGAAGCTTTCTTT

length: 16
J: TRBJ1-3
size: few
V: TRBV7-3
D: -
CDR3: CASSLTRAPRGNTIYF
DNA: TGTGCCAGCAGCTTAACCCGGGCCCCGAGGGGAAACACCATATATTTT

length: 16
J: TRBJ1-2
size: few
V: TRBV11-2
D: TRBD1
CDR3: CASSLDPGQRNYGYTF
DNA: TGTGCCAGCAGCTTAGATCCGGGACAGAGAAACTATGGCTACACCTTC

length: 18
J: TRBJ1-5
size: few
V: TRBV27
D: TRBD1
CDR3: CASSLTYGTGVVDQPQHF
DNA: TGTGCCAGCAGTCTGACCTATGGGACAGGGGTTGTCGATCAGCCCCAGCATTTT

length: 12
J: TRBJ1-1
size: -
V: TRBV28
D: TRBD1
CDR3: CASSFLDRVAFF
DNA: TGTGCCAGCAGTTTCCTCGACAGGGTCGCTTTCTTT

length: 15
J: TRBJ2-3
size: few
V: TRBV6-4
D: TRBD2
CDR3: CASSLLAGTTDTQYF
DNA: TGTGCCAGCAGTTTACTAGCGGGGACCACAGATACGCAGTATTTT

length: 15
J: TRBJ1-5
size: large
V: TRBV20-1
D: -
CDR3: CSARHDSLSNQPQHF
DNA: TGCAGTGCTAGACACGACTCCCTTAGCAATCAGCCCCAGCATTTT

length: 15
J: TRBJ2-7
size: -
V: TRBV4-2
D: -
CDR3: CASSQDLYSSYEQYF
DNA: TGTGCCAGCAGCCAAGATCTTTACAGCTCCTACGAGCAGTACTTC

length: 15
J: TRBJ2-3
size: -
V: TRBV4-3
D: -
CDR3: CASSQDFPATDTQYF
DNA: TGCGCCAGCAGCCAAGATTTCCCAGCGACAGATACGCAGTATTTT

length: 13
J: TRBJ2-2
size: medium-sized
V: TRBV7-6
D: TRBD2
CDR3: CASSAAGARELFF
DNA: TGTGCCAGCAGCGCAGCGGGGGCACGGGAGCTGTTTTTT

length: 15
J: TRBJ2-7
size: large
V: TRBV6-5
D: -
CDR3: CASSYSSGGSYEQYF
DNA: TGTGCCAGCAGTTACTCTAGTGGGGGATCCTACGAGCAGTACTTC

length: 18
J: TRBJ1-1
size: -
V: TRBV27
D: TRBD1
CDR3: CASSLAGQGRAMNTEAFF
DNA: TGTGCCAGCAGTCTAGCGGGACAGGGAAGGGCTATGAACACTGAAGCTTTCTTT

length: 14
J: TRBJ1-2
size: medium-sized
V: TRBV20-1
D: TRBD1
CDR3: CSASSGQGAHGYTF
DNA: TGCAGTGCTAGCTCGGGACAGGGGGCGCATGGCTACACCTTC

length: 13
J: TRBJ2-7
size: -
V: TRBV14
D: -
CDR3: CASSLGLLYEQYF
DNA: TGTGCCAGCAGCCTCGGACTGCTCTACGAGCAGTACTTC

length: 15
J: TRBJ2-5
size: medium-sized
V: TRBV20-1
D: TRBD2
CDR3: CSARFLAGVGETQYF
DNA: TGCAGTGCTAGGTTTCTAGCGGGAGTCGGAGAGACCCAGTACTTC

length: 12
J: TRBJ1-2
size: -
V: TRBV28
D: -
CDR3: CASSLGLPPRTF
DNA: TGTGCCAGCAGTTTAGGGCTCCCCCCAAGAACCTTC

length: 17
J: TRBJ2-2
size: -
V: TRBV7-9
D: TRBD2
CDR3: CASSYASGGAGTGELFF
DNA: TGTGCCAGCAGCTACGCTAGCGGGGGGGCCGGCACCGGGGAGCTGTTTTTT

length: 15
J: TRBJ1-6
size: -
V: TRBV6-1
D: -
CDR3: CASSEYPGVNSPLHF
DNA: TGTGCCAGCAGTGAATACCCAGGGGTAAATTCACCCCTCCACTTT

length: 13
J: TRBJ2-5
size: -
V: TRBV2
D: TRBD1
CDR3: CASRNRGPETQYF
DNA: TGTGCCAGCAGAAACAGGGGGCCGGAGACCCAGTACTTC

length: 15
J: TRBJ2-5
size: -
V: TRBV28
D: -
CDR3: CASSLGGSPVLPQYF
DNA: TGTGCCAGCAGTTTAGGGGGCAGCCCTGTTCTGCCCCAGTACTTC

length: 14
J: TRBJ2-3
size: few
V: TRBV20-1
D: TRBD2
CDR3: CSARDYAGGDTQYF
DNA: TGCAGTGCTAGAGATTACGCGGGAGGAGATACGCAGTATTTT

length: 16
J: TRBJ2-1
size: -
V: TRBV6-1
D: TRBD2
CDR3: CASSRRLAGVDNEQFF
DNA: TGTGCCAGCAGCCGACGACTAGCGGGAGTAGACAATGAGCAGTTCTTC

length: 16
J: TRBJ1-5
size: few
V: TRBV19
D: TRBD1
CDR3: CASSRTDRGRGRPQHF
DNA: TGTGCCAGTAGTAGGACAGACAGGGGGCGAGGACGGCCCCAGCATTTT

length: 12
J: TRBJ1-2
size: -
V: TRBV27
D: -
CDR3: CASSSGPLAEVF
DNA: TGTGCCAGCAGTTCTGGGCCCCTGGCCGAAGTATTC

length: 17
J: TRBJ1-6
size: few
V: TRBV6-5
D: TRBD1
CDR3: CASSYPPGQGAGSPLHF
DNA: TGTGCCAGCAGTTACCCCCCGGGACAGGGTGCAGGGTCACCCCTCCACTTT

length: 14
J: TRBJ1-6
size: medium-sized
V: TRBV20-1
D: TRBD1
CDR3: CSASNRGRGSPLHF
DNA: TGCAGTGCTAGCAACAGGGGGCGCGGTTCACCCCTCCACTTT

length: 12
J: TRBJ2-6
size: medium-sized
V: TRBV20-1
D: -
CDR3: CSAGSGANVLTF
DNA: TGCAGTGCAGGGTCTGGGGCCAACGTCCTGACTTTC

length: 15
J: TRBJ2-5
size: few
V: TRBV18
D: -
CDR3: CASSPEEGAQETQYF
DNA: TGTGCCAGCTCACCAGAGGAGGGGGCACAAGAGACCCAGTACTTC

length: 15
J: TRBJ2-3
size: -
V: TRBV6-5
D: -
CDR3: CASSYRQGLADTQYF
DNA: TGTGCCAGCAGTTACCGGCAGGGGCTTGCAGATACGCAGTATTTT